These T cell receptor beta chains were read from a single sample in a study of blood T cell repertoires in COVID-19. Sequenced by immunoSEQ multiplex PCR; TCRdb stores in-frame clones only, minus some. Seen here are roughly 330,000 clones, approximately 89% observed once, and the top ten hold around 5%. The sequenced sample was PBMCs or T cells enriched from blood (not recorded which). These TCRs come from a man aged 25 to 40 who had recovered from COVID-19. CDR3s include the opening cysteine and the closing phenylalanine or tryptophan. The order of the fields is V gene, clone size, J gene, D gene, CDR3 length, CDR3 DNA, CDR3 protein. D genes are given only for firm matches. Size is stated for part of the rows, as once, few or many counts, or as a class when the clone is expanded.

>TRBV24-1|once|TRBJ2-7|NA|16
TGTGCCACCAGTGATTCGTCTGGGGGCCGGTTTAACGAGCAGTACTTC
CATSDSSGGRFNEQYF
>TRBV5-4|NA|TRBJ2-5|TRBD2|16
TGTGCCAGCAGCCGGCCTATGAGCGGGGGGGCGGAGACCCAGTACTTC
CASSRPMSGGAETQYF
>TRBV5-1|once|TRBJ2-5|TRBD1|15
TGCGCCAGCAGCCTCCTACCGGGACAGCAAGAGACCCAGTACTTC
CASSLLPGQQETQYF
>TRBV5-1|NA|TRBJ2-1|TRBD1|17
TGCGCCAGCAGCTACAGAGGCCCGACAGGGGGCTACAATGAGCAGTTCTTC
CASSYRGPTGGYNEQFF
>TRBV11-2|NA|TRBJ2-3|NA|15
TGTGCCAGCAGCTTAGGCTGGGGCTCCACAGATACGCAGTATTTT
CASSLGWGSTDTQYF
>TRBV5-1|NA|TRBJ2-5|NA|16
TGCGCCAGCAGCGGAGGCAGGACGCCGACGGGGGAGACCCAGTACTTC
CASSGGRTPTGETQYF
>TRBV2|once|TRBJ1-6|TRBD1|14
TGTGCCAGCAGTGTGGACAGGGAATATTCACCCCTCCACTTT
CASSVDREYSPLHF
>TRBV28|NA|TRBJ1-2|NA|12
TGTGCCATCGACCGGGGGGGCTATGGCTACACCTTC
CAIDRGGYGYTF
>TRBV6-1|NA|TRBJ1-1|NA|14
TGTGCCAGCAGTGAACCAGGGTACTACACTGAAGCTTTCTTT
CASSEPGYYTEAFF
>TRBV9|NA|TRBJ2-5|NA|12
TGTGCCAGCAATCGTGGGAGGGAGACCCAGTACTTC
CASNRGRETQYF
>TRBV11-1|NA|TRBJ1-4|NA|14
TGTGCCAGCAGCTTCGGGACAACTAATGAAAAACTGTTTTTT
CASSFGTTNEKLFF
>TRBV4-2|NA|TRBJ2-5|TRBD2|19
TGTGCCAGCAGCCAAGATATTTGGGGTAGCGGGGGGCCCCAAGAGACCCAGTACTTC
CASSQDIWGSGGPQETQYF
>TRBV6-5|NA|TRBJ1-4|TRBD1|12
TGTGCCAGCAGTTTAACAGGGGCTAAACTGTTTTTT
CASSLTGAKLFF
>TRBV5-1|few|TRBJ1-5|NA|14
TGCGCCAGCAGTGAGGGAAGCGGCAATCAGCCCCAGCATTTT
CASSEGSGNQPQHF
>TRBV10-3|NA|TRBJ1-5|NA|15
TGTGCCATCAGTAGTACCAGGGAGGGGAATCAGCCCCAGCATTTT
CAISSTREGNQPQHF
>TRBV12-3/TRBV12-4|NA|TRBJ1-6|TRBD1|13
TGTGCCAGCAGTACAACAGGGGGTTCACCCCTCCACTTT
CASSTTGGSPLHF
>TRBV15|NA|TRBJ2-1|NA|14
TGTGCCACCAGTCAGGACTTGTCGTATGGTGAGCAGTTCTTC
CATSQDLSYGEQFF
>TRBV27|NA|TRBJ2-7|TRBD1|14
TGTGCCAGCAGTCCCGGGACAGGGGGTAACGAGCAGTACTTC
CASSPGTGGNEQYF
>TRBV3-1/TRBV3-2|NA|TRBJ1-4|TRBD1|14
TGTGCCAGCAGCCAGACAGGGAGCGATGAAAAACTGTTTTTT
CASSQTGSDEKLFF
>TRBV7-9|NA|TRBJ2-3|TRBD2|15
TGTGCCAGCAGCTTTCTAGCGGGGGGGCCAGATACGCAGTATTTT
CASSFLAGGPDTQYF
>TRBV11-2|NA|TRBJ1-4|NA|15
TGTGCCAGCAGCTCCCCCCAGGCAACTAATGAAAAACTGTTTTTT
CASSSPQATNEKLFF
>TRBV28|NA|TRBJ2-3|TRBD2|15
TGTGCCAGCAGTTATAGCGGGTATAGCACAGATACGCAGTATTTT
CASSYSGYSTDTQYF
>TRBV19|NA|TRBJ1-5|NA|19
TGTGCCAGTAGTATAGGTGCAGACAATTTGAGAAGGTACAATCAGCCCCAGCATTTT
CASSIGADNLRRYNQPQHF
>TRBV29-1|NA|TRBJ1-2|NA|13
TGCAGCGTTGTTGTACAGGCTAACTATGGCTACACCTTC
CSVVVQANYGYTF
>TRBV5-1|NA|TRBJ2-3|TRBD1|15
TGCGCCAGCAGCTTGGGACAGGGGGTTACAGATACGCAGTATTTT
CASSLGQGVTDTQYF
>TRBV7-3|NA|TRBJ2-3|NA|15
TGTGCCAGCAGCTTAAGAGGACAAAGCACAGATACGCAGTATTTT
CASSLRGQSTDTQYF
>TRBV7-6|NA|TRBJ1-1|NA|14
TGTGCCAGCAGCTGGACAGCTGATAACACTGAAGCTTTCTTT
CASSWTADNTEAFF
>TRBV5-4|NA|TRBJ1-2|NA|14
TGTGCCAGCACCGAGGACAGTATTAACTATGGCTACACCTTC
CASTEDSINYGYTF
>TRBV6-5|NA|TRBJ2-7|NA|14
TGTGCCAGCAGCTACGGACAGCGAAAGTACGAGCAGTACTTC
CASSYGQRKYEQYF
>TRBV5-1|NA|TRBJ1-2|NA|16
TGCGCCAGCAGCTTGTCGCCAGGGACTGGCTCCCTCGGCTACACCTTC
CASSLSPGTGSLGYTF
>TRBV9|NA|TRBJ2-5|TRBD2|15
TGTGCCAGCAGCGCCCCTAGCGGGGGGGCCGAGACCCAGTACTTC
CASSAPSGGAETQYF
>TRBV5-1|once|TRBJ2-1|NA|15
TGCGCCAGCAGCTTGGGGACGGGGTTCGGCAATGAGCAGTTCTTC
CASSLGTGFGNEQFF
>TRBV4-2|NA|TRBJ2-5|TRBD2|16
TGTGCCAGCAGCCCGAGGACTAGCGGGGGGGCAGAGACCCAGTACTTC
CASSPRTSGGAETQYF
>TRBV18|NA|TRBJ2-2|TRBD2|15
TGTGCCAGCTCACCAGAGCGGGGATGGACCGGGGAGCTGTTTTTT
CASSPERGWTGELFF
>TRBV30|NA|TRBJ1-5|NA|18
TGTGCCTGGAGTGCGGGGGTATTAGCATTCGAGTTGAATCAGCCCCAGCATTTT
CAWSAGVLAFELNQPQHF
>TRBV28|few|TRBJ1-1|TRBD1|13
TGTGCCAGCAGTTTAGGGACAGCACCTGAAGCTTTCTTT
CASSLGTAPEAFF
>TRBV11-3|NA|TRBJ2-5|TRBD1|13
TGTGCCAGCAGCTCGGGACAGGGAGAGACCCAGTACTTC
CASSSGQGETQYF
>TRBV6-5|NA|TRBJ2-7|NA|15
TGTGCCAGCAGTTACTATGGGGGCCGGAGCTACGAGCAGTACTTC
CASSYYGGRSYEQYF
>TRBV5-1|NA|TRBJ2-7|TRBD2|14
TGCGCCAGCAGCCCTAGCGGGGGGATTAGCGAGCAGTACTTC
CASSPSGGISEQYF
>TRBV4-2|NA|TRBJ2-5|TRBD1|13
TGTGCCAGCAGCCCGGGCAGGGGGGAGACCCAGTACTTC
CASSPGRGETQYF
>TRBV11-2|NA|TRBJ1-6|NA|14
TGTGCCAGCATAGGGGGGGGCTGGCAATCACCCCTCCACTTT
CASIGGGWQSPLHF
>TRBV3-1/TRBV3-2|NA|TRBJ1-3|NA|16
TGTGCCAGCAGCCAAGAAGGAGGCGGGCGGGGAAACACCATATATTTT
CASSQEGGGRGNTIYF
>TRBV30|NA|TRBJ1-5|NA|13
TGTGCGTGGACGGGAGGGATCGATCAGCCCCAGCATTTT
CAWTGGIDQPQHF
>TRBV29-1|NA|TRBJ1-3|TRBD1|14
TGCAGCGTTGGGGACAGGGTTGGTGGAAACACCATATATTTT
CSVGDRVGGNTIYF
>TRBV5-1|NA|TRBJ2-7|TRBD1|15
TGCGCCAGCAGCTTGGGGACAGGGGATGTATTAAGCCCGTACTTC
CASSLGTGDVLSPYF
>TRBV2|NA|TRBJ1-3|NA|15
TGTGCCAGCAGTGAATACGGGGGAATTGGAAACACCATATATTTT
CASSEYGGIGNTIYF
>TRBV29-1|NA|TRBJ1-2|TRBD1|14
TGCAGCGTTGATCAGGGGGGCTCTAACTATGGCTACACCTTC
CSVDQGGSNYGYTF
>TRBV4-2|few|TRBJ2-2|TRBD2|17
TGTGCCAGCAGCCTCCCTAGCGGGGGGAAGAACACCGGGGAGCTGTTTTTT
CASSLPSGGKNTGELFF
>TRBV30|NA|TRBJ1-4|TRBD1|14
TGTGCCTGGAGATTAGGGGGCCGAAATGAAAAACTGTTTTTT
CAWRLGGRNEKLFF
>TRBV18|NA|TRBJ2-4|NA|14
TGTGCCAGCTCCCCGGTAGGAGTTGAAAACATTCAGTACTTC
CASSPVGVENIQYF
>TRBV15|NA|TRBJ2-7|TRBD1|15
TGTGCCACCAGCAGAGCGGGGACAGGGGCGGCCGAGCAGTACTTC
CATSRAGTGAAEQYF
>TRBV6-1|NA|TRBJ2-7|NA|13
TGTGCCAGCAGTGAAGGACAAATTGACGAGCAGTACTTC
CASSEGQIDEQYF
>TRBV27|NA|TRBJ1-6|NA|14
TGTGCCAGCAGTTTATTCCGGGGTAATTCACCCCTCCACTTT
CASSLFRGNSPLHF